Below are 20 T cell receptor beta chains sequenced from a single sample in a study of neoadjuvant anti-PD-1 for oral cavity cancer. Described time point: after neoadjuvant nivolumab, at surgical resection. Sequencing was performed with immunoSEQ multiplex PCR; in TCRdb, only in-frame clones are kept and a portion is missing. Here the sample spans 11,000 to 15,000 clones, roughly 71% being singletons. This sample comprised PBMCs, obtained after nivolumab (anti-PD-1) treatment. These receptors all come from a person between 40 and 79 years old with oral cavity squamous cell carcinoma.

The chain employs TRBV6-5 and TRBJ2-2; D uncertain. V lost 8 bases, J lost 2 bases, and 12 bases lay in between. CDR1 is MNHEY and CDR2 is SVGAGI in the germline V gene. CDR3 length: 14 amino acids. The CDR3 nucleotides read TGTGCCAGCGCCGTTAGTGGCAACACCGGGGAGCTGTTTTTT. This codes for CASAVSGNTGELFF.

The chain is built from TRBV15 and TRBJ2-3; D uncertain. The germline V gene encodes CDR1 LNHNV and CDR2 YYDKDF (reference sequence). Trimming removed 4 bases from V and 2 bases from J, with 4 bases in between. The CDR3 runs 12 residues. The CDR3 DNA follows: TGTGCCACCAGCAAATTCACAGATACGCAGTATTTT. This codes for CATSKFTDTQYF.

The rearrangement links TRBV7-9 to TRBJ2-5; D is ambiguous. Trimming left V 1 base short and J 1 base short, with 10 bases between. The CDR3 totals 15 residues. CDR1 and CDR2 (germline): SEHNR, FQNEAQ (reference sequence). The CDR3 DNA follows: TGTGCCAGCAGCTTAGGGTGGGCAAGCCAAGAGACCCAGTACTTC. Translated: CASSLGWASQETQYF.

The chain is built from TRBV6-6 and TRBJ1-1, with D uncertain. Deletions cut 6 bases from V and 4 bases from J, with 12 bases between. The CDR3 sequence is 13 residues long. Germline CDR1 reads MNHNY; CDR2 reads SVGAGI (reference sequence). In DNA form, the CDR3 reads TGTGCCAGCAGCCGCCACGAGGCCACTGAAGCTTTCTTT. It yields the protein CASSRHEATEAFF.

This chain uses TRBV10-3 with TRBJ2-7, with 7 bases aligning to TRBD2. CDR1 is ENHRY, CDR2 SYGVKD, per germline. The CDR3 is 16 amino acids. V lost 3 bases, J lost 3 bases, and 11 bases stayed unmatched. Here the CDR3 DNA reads TGTGCCATCAGTGATATTAGCGGGCGCGGCGGCTACGAGCAGTACTTC. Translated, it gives CAISDISGRGGYEQYF.

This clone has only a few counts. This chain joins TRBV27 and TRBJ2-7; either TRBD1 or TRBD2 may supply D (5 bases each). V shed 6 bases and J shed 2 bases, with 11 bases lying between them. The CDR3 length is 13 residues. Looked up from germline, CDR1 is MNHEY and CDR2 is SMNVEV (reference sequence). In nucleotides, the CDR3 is TGTGCCAGCAGCACCCGGGACCCCTACGAGCAGTACTTC. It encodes CASSTRDPYEQYF.

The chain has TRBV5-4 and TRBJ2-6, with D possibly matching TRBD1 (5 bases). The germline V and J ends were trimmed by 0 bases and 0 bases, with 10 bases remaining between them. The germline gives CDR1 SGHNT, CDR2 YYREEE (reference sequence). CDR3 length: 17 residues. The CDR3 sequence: CASSLGGSSSGANVLTF. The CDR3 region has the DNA TGTGCCAGCAGCTTGGGGGGCAGCAGCTCTGGGGCCAACGTCCTGACTTTC. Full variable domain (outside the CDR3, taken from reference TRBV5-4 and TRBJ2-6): ETGVTQSPTHLIKTRGQQVTLRCSSQSGHNTVSWYQQALGQGPQFIFQYYREEENGRGNFPPRFSGLQFPNYSSELNVNALELDDSALYLCASSLGGSSSGANVLTFGAGSRLTVL.

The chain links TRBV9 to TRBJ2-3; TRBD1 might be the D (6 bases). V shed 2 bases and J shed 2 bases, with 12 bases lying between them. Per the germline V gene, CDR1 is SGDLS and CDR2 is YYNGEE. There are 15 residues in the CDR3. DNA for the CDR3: TGTGCCAGCAGCGTTGTGGACAGTAACACAGATACGCAGTATTTT. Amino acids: CASSVVDSNTDTQYF. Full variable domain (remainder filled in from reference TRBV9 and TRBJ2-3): DSGVTQTPKHLITATGQRVTLRCSPRSGDLSVYWYQQSLDQGLQFLIQYYNGEERAKGNILERFSAQQFPDLHSELNLSSLELGDSALYFCASSVVDSNTDTQYFGPGTRLTVL.

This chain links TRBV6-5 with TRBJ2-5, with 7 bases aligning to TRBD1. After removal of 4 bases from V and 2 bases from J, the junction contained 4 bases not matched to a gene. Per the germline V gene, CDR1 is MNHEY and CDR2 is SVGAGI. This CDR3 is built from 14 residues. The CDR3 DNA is TGTGCCAGCAGTTGGGGACAGTCTCAAGAGACCCAGTACTTC. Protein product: CASSWGQSQETQYF.

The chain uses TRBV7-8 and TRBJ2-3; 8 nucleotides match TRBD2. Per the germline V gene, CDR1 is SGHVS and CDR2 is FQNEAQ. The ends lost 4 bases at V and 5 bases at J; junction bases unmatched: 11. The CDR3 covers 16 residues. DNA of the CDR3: TGTGCCAGCAGCTCTAGACTAGCGACCTCGGGAGATACGCAGTATTTT. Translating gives CASSSRLATSGDTQYF. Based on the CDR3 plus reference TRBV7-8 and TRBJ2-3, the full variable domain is GAGVSQSPRYKVAKRGQDVALRCDPISGHVSLFWYQQALGQGPEFLTYFQNEAQLDKSGLPSDRFFAERPEGSVSTLKIQRTQQEDSAVYLCASSSRLATSGDTQYFGPGTRLTVL.

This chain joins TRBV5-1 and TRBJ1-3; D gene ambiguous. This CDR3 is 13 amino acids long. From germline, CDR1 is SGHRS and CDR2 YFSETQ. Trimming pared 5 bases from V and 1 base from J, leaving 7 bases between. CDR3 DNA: TGCGCCAGCAGTTCTGGGTCTGGAAACACCATATATTTT. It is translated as CASSSGSGNTIYF.

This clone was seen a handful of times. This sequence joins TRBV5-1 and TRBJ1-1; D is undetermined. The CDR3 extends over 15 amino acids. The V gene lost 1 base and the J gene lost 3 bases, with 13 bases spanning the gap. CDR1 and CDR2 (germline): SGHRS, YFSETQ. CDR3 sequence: CASSLLRVGDTEAFF. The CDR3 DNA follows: TGCGCCAGCAGCTTGTTACGGGTGGGTGACACTGAAGCTTTCTTT.

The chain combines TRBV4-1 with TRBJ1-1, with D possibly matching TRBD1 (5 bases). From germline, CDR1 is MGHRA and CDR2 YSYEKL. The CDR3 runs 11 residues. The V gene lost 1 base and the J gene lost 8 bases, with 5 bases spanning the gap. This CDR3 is CASSQGGEAFF. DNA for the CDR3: TGCGCCAGCAGCCAAGGGGGGGAAGCTTTCTTT.

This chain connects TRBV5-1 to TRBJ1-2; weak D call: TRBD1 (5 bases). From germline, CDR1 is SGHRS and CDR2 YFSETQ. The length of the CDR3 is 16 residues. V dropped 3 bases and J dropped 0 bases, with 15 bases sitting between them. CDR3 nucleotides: TGCGCCAGCAGCTCGGACTACGGGGGGACTAACTATGGCTACACCTTC. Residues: CASSSDYGGTNYGYTF.

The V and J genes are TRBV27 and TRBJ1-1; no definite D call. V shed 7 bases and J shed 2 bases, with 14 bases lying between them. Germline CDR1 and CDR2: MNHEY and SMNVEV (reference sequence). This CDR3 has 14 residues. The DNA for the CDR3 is TGTGCCAGCACCCAGACTAACCTAAACACTGAAGCTTTCTTT. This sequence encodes CASTQTNLNTEAFF.

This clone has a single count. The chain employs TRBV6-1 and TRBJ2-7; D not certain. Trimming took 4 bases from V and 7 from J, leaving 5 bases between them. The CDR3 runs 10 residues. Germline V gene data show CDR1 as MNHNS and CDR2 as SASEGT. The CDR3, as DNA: TGTGCCAGCAGTGGTCGGGAGCAGTACTTC. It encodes CASSGREQYF.

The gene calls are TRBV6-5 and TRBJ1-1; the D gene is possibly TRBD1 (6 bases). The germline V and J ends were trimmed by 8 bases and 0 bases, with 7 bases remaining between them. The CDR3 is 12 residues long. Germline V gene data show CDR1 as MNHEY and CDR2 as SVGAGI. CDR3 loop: CASGQMNTEAFF. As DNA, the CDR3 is TGTGCCAGCGGACAGATGAACACTGAAGCTTTCTTT.

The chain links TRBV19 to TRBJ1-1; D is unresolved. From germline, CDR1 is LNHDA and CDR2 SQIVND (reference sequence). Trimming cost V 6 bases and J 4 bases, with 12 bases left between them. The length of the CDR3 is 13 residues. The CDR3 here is CASSLKRSTEAFF. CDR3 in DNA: TGTGCCAGTAGCCTAAAACGTAGCACTGAAGCTTTCTTT.

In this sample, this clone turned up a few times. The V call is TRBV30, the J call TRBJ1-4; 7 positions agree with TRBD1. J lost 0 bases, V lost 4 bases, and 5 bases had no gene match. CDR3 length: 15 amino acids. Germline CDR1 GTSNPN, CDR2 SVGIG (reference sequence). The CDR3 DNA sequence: TGTGCCTGGAACAGGGGAAGCGCAACTAATGAAAAACTGTTTTTT. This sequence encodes CAWNRGSATNEKLFF.

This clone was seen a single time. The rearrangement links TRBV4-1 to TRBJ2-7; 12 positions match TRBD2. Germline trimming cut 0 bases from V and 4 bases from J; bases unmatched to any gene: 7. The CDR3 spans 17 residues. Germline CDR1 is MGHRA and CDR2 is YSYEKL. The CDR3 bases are TGCGCCAGCAGCCAAGATCCCGGGACTAGCGGGTCATACGAGCAGTACTTC. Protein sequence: CASSQDPGTSGSYEQYF.